The 11 T cell receptor beta chains listed next were all sequenced from one sample in a study of T cells in Graves' hyperthyroidism and ophthalmopathy. Regions amplified from RNA transcripts were the TCR beta CDR3 regions. The HTBI primer set served for first-round RT-PCR of the TCR CDR3. TCRdb used MiXCR to reprocess the multiplex PCR reads, holding one entry per CDR3 protein. The sample records 410,000 or so distinct CDR3 sequences, roughly 14% being singletons. Sequencing was carried out using blood. These receptors all come from a young man with Graves' ophthalmopathy.

This clonotype has a handful of counts. The CDR3 end shows no conserved phenylalanine or tryptophan, and so a read error is likely. CDR3 sequence (DNA): TGCGCCTCGGGACTAGCGGGAAACACCGGGGAGCTGTTTATT. Translation gives CASGLAGNTGELFI. The V call is TRBV10-2, the J call TRBJ2-2, with 13 bases fitting TRBD2. Germline V gene sequence: CDR1 WSHSY, CDR2 SAAADI. V shed 11 bases and J 2 bases; nucleotides not matched to a gene: 2. This CDR3 contains 14 residues.

This chain joins TRBV5-1 and TRBJ2-2; 7 bases match TRBD2. The germline gives CDR1 SGHRS, CDR2 YFSETQ. V was pared by 4 bases and J by 8 bases, with 11 bases of the junction left unmatched. This CDR3 region has 15 residues. CDR3 region: CASSRTGGPLGELFF. The CDR3 DNA is TGCGCCAGCAGCCGAACGGGAGGCCCCTTAGGGGAGCTGTTTTTT.

This clonotype occurred a few times. This rearrangement joins TRBV6-1 to TRBJ2-1; 8 nucleotides align to TRBD2. Unmatched junction bases numbered 7, after V lost 7 bases and J lost 2 bases. The CDR3 spans 15 residues. Germline CDR1 and CDR2: MNHNS and SASEGT. CDR3 sequence (DNA): TGTGCCAGCAACTCCGGGACTAGTGCCTACAATGAGCAGTTCTTC. It specifies CASNSGTSAYNEQFF.

This clonotype was recorded many times. The chain combines TRBV18 with TRBJ2-7; 8 bases line up with TRBD2. The germline gives CDR1 KGHSH, CDR2 LQKENI. Trimming removed 4 bases from V and 3 bases from J; junction bases left unmatched: 8. The CDR3 totals 15 residues. CDR3 DNA sequence: TGTGCCAGCTCACGCGACCCGGGGGGGGGCTACGAGCAGTACTTC. Its translation: CASSRDPGGGYEQYF.

In its sample, this clonotype was seen a few times. CDR3: CAISDLDSSGNTIYF. The DNA for the CDR3 is TGTGCCATCAGCGATTTGGACAGTTCTGGAAACACCATATATTTT. The chain joins TRBV10-3 to TRBJ1-3; the D gene is possibly TRBD1 (6 bases). This CDR3 has 15 residues. Germline-derived CDR1 and CDR2 are ENHRY and SYGVKD. V lost 6 bases and J lost 1, with 13 bases in between.

Many counts were recorded for this clonotype. The genes are TRBV6-1 and TRBJ1-4, with D uncertain. In germline, CDR1 is MNHNS, CDR2 SASEGT. There are 15 residues in the CDR3. The V end lost 5 bases, the J end lost 0 bases, and 10 bases lay between the germline ends. In nucleotides, the CDR3 is TGTGCCAGCAGTCGAAGGACCGCAACTAATGAAAAACTGTTTTTT. Translated, it gives CASSRRTATNEKLFF.

This clonotype was observed many times. The DNA for the CDR3 is TGTGCCAGCAGCTTGGAAAGCACCTCCGAGCAGTACTTC. Translation gives CASSLESTSEQYF. The J gene is TRBJ2-7, the V gene TRBV5-4; D not certain. With 0 bases removed from V and 6 bases from J, the gap between germline ends came to 10 bases. Looked up from germline, CDR1 is SGHNT and CDR2 is YYREEE (reference sequence). This CDR3 is 13 amino acids long.

This clonotype was recorded many times. The chain employs TRBV29-1 and TRBJ1-1; unclear D gene. The V gene's germline CDR1 is SQVTM and CDR2 ANQGSEA. The V gene lost 7 bases and the J gene lost 4 bases, with 7 bases spanning the gap. The CDR3 is 10 residues long. The CDR3 region has the DNA TGCAGCGCCCAGGTCACTGAAGCTTTCTTT. Protein sequence: CSAQVTEAFF. Complete variable domain (other parts from reference TRBV29-1 and TRBJ1-1): SAVISQKPSRDICQRGTSLTIQCQVDSQVTMMFWYRQQPGQSLTLIATANQGSEATYESGFVIDKFPISRPNLTFSTLTVSNMSPEDSSIYLCSAQVTEAFFGQGTRLTVV.

This clonotype was picked up many times. J is TRBJ1-6 and V is TRBV28, with D tentatively TRBD1 (6 bases). Germline lookup yields CDR1 MDHEN and CDR2 SYDVKM. Deletions cut 5 bases from V and 0 bases from J, with 11 bases between. The CDR3 spans 16 residues. The CDR3 protein is CASSLGGSSYNSPLHF. The CDR3 coding sequence is TGTGCCAGCAGTCTAGGGGGGAGCTCCTATAATTCACCCCTCCACTTT.

This clonotype was recorded at least ten times. The chain joins TRBV5-1 to TRBJ2-3, with D tentatively TRBD2 (5 bases). The CDR3 totals 16 residues. Germline-derived CDR1 and CDR2 are SGHRS and YFSETQ. Trimming removed 4 bases from V and 4 bases from J, with 19 bases in between. CDR3 coding DNA: TGCGCCAGCAGCCCGACGGAGGACGCCGGGCCAGATACGCAGTATTTT. It yields the protein CASSPTEDAGPDTQYF.

There are a few counts of this clonotype. As DNA, the CDR3 is TGTGCCAGCACCCCGGTGGGGGGGTGGAGCAATCAGCCCCAGCATTTT. It specifies CASTPVGGWSNQPQHF. The chain has TRBV28 and TRBJ1-5; TRBD1 might be the D (5 bases). CDR3 length: 16 amino acids. In germline, CDR1 is MDHEN, CDR2 SYDVKM. V was pared by 7 bases and J by 1 base, with 17 bases between.